These 24 T cell receptor beta chains share one sample of origin, sequenced in a study of T cell responses to AZD1222 COVID-19 vaccine. Clones were sequenced by immunoSEQ multiplex PCR, and TCRdb holds only the in-frame ones, with some missing. The sample consists of approximately 180,000 clones, roughly 92% of them appearing once. The specimen comprised peripheral blood, sampled 28 days after the second dose of the MenACWY control vaccine. The receptor set was obtained from an adult who received the MenACWY meningococcal vaccine as a control.

This clone was counted a single time. This chain uses TRBV5-1 with TRBJ2-5; the D gene is possibly TRBD1 (5 bases). V lost 0 bases to trimming and J lost 0 bases, with 12 bases between them. The CDR3 extends over 16 amino acids. CDR1 and CDR2 from the germline V gene are SGHRS and YFSETQ. The CDR3 nucleotides read TGCGCCAGCAGCTTGGACTCCGCAGGGCACCAAGAGACCCAGTACTTC. Translating gives CASSLDSAGHQETQYF.

This chain connects TRBV5-5 to TRBJ2-7; D is perhaps TRBD1 (5 bases). Between the trimmed V and J ends, which lost 2 bases and 6 bases, there was a span of 21 bases. CDR1 and CDR2 (germline): SGHKS, YYEKEE (reference sequence). There are 16 residues in the CDR3. CDR3 nucleotides: TGTGCCAGCAGCTTTTCCAGTCCAGGGCAGGCCCGCGAGCAGTACTTC. This sequence encodes CASSFSSPGQAREQYF.

The chain combines TRBV18 with TRBJ1-1; D is uncertain. The CDR3 extends over 15 amino acids. Per the germline V gene, CDR1 is KGHSH and CDR2 is LQKENI. Trimming stripped 2 bases from V and 3 bases from J, with 13 bases between. Written as DNA, the CDR3 is TGTGCCAGCTCACCATTCAATGGTTTGGACACTGAAGCTTTCTTT. It is translated as CASSPFNGLDTEAFF.

DNA for the CDR3: TGTGCCAGCAGCTTAGGACGGACAAATGAAAAACTGTTTTTT. This encodes CASSLGRTNEKLFF. The chain employs TRBV7-9 and TRBJ1-4; D might be TRBD1 (5 bases). This CDR3 is built from 14 residues. Germline CDR1 reads SEHNR; CDR2 reads FQNEAQ (reference sequence). V shed 1 base and J shed 5 bases, with 8 bases lying between them.

The CDR3: CASSPAGTAYEQYF. CDR3 nucleotide sequence: TGTGCCAGCAGCCCGGCAGGGACCGCCTACGAGCAGTACTTC. The J gene is TRBJ2-7, the V gene TRBV5-6, with D perhaps assigned TRBD1 or TRBD2 (5 bases each). Trimming pared 4 bases from V and 2 bases from J, leaving 13 bases between. The CDR3 covers 14 residues. From germline, CDR1 is SGHDT and CDR2 YYEEEE.

The J gene is TRBJ1-5, the V gene TRBV6-5; TRBD1 matches at 10 bases. The length of the CDR3 is 15 residues. The germline V gene has CDR1 MNHEY and CDR2 SVGAGI. V shed 6 bases, J shed 1 base, and the junction held 3 bases outside the gene matches. For the CDR3, the DNA is TGTGCCAGCAGGGGGGACAGGGGAAGCAATCAGCCCCAGCATTTT. This sequence encodes CASRGDRGSNQPQHF.

This chain connects TRBV6-2 or TRBV6-3 to TRBJ2-2, with TRBD1 matching over 9 bases. CDR1 is MNHEY, CDR2 SVGEGT, per germline. V dropped 5 bases and J dropped 7; count of bases not matched to a gene: 5. The CDR3 is 14 amino acids. CDR3 sequence (DNA): TGTGCCAGCAGTCGGGACAGGGCCGGCGGGGAGCTGTTTTTT. Translating gives CASSRDRAGGELFF.

CDR3 nucleotides: TGTGCCAGCTCGAGGCAGCCGGATCAGCCCCAGCATTTT. Translating gives CASSRQPDQPQHF. The chain is built from TRBV18 and TRBJ1-5; unclear D gene. V was clipped by 6 bases and J by 5 bases, with 11 bases between them. This CDR3 region has 13 residues. The germline CDR1 and CDR2 sequences are KGHSH and LQKENI.

Only a few counts were recorded for this clone. The chain has TRBV7-9 and TRBJ2-3, with a weak D call TRBD2 (6 bases). The CDR3 spans 15 residues. Trimming took off 3 bases at V and 0 bases at J, with 10 bases between the two ends. Germline lookup yields CDR1 SEHNR and CDR2 FQNEAQ (reference sequence). CDR3: CASSLEGRSTDTQYF. Written as DNA, the CDR3 is TGTGCCAGCAGCTTGGAGGGACGCAGCACAGATACGCAGTATTTT.

The V gene is TRBV14, the J gene TRBJ2-1; D is unresolved. Per the germline V gene, CDR1 is SGHDN and CDR2 is FVKESK. The length of the CDR3 is 17 residues. Trimming left V 4 bases short and J 0 bases short, with 16 bases between. CDR3 loop: CASSPQRRADSYNEQFF. DNA for the CDR3: TGTGCCAGCAGCCCCCAAAGAAGGGCGGACTCCTACAATGAGCAGTTCTTC.

This chain uses TRBV2 with TRBJ1-6; 8 bases are a match to TRBD1. Germline loops: CDR1 SNHLY, CDR2 FYNNEI. CDR3 size: 15 residues. J gave up 13 bases and V 5 bases, and 13 bases lay outside the gene matches. Written as DNA, the CDR3 is TGTGCCAGCAGTCCTGAGGACAGGGCTCTAGCGCCCCTCCACTTT. Its translation is CASSPEDRALAPLHF.

The rearrangement joins TRBV7-9 to TRBJ2-1; 7 positions match TRBD2. V lost 7 bases and J lost 9; bases outside the gene matches: 9. There are 13 residues in the CDR3. From germline, CDR1 is SEHNR and CDR2 FQNEAQ (reference sequence). Here the CDR3 reads CASTGRSGGEQFF. CDR3 bases: TGTGCCAGCACCGGGCGGTCGGGGGGTGAGCAGTTCTTC.

The chain uses TRBV11-3 and TRBJ2-5, with 11 bases identical to TRBD2. Trimming cost V 5 bases and J 3 bases; bases outside gene matches: 5. Germline CDR1 SGHNT, CDR2 YENEEA. This CDR3 has 15 residues. The CDR3: CASSQGTSGEETQYF. The CDR3 bases are TGTGCCAGCAGCCAAGGGACTAGCGGAGAAGAGACCCAGTACTTC.

Turning to this clone: An end of the junction does not agree with germline; a read error may underlie this. The chain is built from TRBV7-7 and TRBJ2-7; D unresolved. CDR1 and CDR2 from the germline V gene are SSHAT and FNYEAQ (reference sequence). This CDR3 region has 15 residues. CDR3: CASSREVGNSYEQYF. CDR3 bases: TGTGCTAGCAGCCGAGAGGTGGGAAACTCCTACGAGCAGTACTTC.

On this clone itself: Relative to the germline gene, one junction end is altered; a read error may explain this. V gene TRBV6-1 combines with J gene TRBJ1-2; 7 nucleotides align to TRBD1. From germline, CDR1 is MNHNS and CDR2 SASEGT. There are 14 residues in the CDR3. Here the CDR3 reads CASSEAWDRALTYF. DNA for the CDR3: TGTGCCAGCAGTGAAGCGTGGGACAGAGCCCTTACCTACTTC.

The chain employs TRBV29-1 and TRBJ2-5; D not resolved. V lost 4 bases and J 2 bases, leaving 14 bases between the germline ends. Germline assignment: CDR1 SQVTM and CDR2 ANQGSEA. The CDR3 consists of 14 residues. The CDR3 protein is CSVVVDALQETQYF. The CDR3 nucleotides are TGCAGCGTTGTTGTCGATGCCTTACAAGAGACCCAGTACTTC.

For the CDR3, the DNA is TGTGCCAGCAGTTTCGGAGCGCGGAGCACTGAAGCTTTCTTT. Translation gives CASSFGARSTEAFF. The chain recombines TRBV27 with TRBJ1-1; D not certain. Germline V lookup: CDR1 MNHEY, CDR2 SMNVEV (reference sequence). V was cut by 3 bases and J by 4 bases, with 12 bases left in between. The CDR3 is made up of 14 amino acids.

V usage is TRBV7-9 and J usage is TRBJ1-1, with a possible D match to TRBD1 (5 bases). In germline, CDR1 is SEHNR, CDR2 FQNEAQ (reference sequence). The CDR3 covers 14 residues. Trimming cost V 7 bases and J 1 base, with 13 bases left between them. The DNA of the CDR3 is TGTGCCAGCACCCCGGGGGTTGAGAACACTGAAGCTTTCTTT. This gives the protein CASTPGVENTEAFF.

This clone was seen just once. The chain recombines TRBV4-1 with TRBJ2-7; D gene ambiguous. The CDR3 runs 14 residues. Trimming removed 0 bases from V and 4 bases from J, with 10 bases in between. CDR1 MGHRA and CDR2 YSYEKL come from the germline V gene. Here the CDR3 reads CASSQDRTSYEQYF. The CDR3 coding sequence is TGCGCCAGCAGCCAAGATCGTACCAGTTACGAGCAGTACTTC.

The chain couples TRBV6-5 to TRBJ2-6; no clear D gene. The CDR3 length is 15 residues. V was shortened by 5 bases and J by 0 bases, with 8 bases between the two germline ends. Germline V lookup: CDR1 MNHEY, CDR2 SVGAGI. CDR3: CASSSTHSGANVLTF. Written as DNA, the CDR3 is TGTGCCAGCAGTAGCACCCACTCTGGGGCCAACGTCCTGACTTTC.

The J gene is TRBJ2-1, the V gene TRBV10-3, with 9 bases lining up with TRBD1. V gave up 5 bases and J gave up 4 bases; unmatched junction bases: 9. CDR3 length equals 16 residues. In germline, CDR1 is ENHRY, CDR2 SYGVKD. CDR3 DNA sequence: TGTGCCATCAGTACTAAGGGACAGGGAGGATACAATGAGCAGTTCTTC. Protein: CAISTKGQGGYNEQFF.

The rearrangement joins TRBV18 to TRBJ2-2; 11 nucleotides match TRBD2. The CDR3 is 16 amino acids. Per germline, CDR1 KGHSH and CDR2 LQKENI. V lost 5 bases to trimming and J lost 7 bases; unmatched junction nucleotides: 9. CDR3 region: CASSATSSGRIGELFF. CDR3 DNA: TGTGCCAGCTCAGCCACCTCTAGCGGGAGGATCGGGGAGCTGTTTTTT.

The chain links TRBV27 to TRBJ1-5; 8 nucleotides align to TRBD1. V lost 2 bases to trimming and J lost 2 bases; unmatched junction nucleotides: 2. Germline CDR1 reads MNHEY; CDR2 reads SMNVEV (reference sequence). The CDR3 covers 15 residues. The CDR3 nucleotides read TGTGCCAGCAGTTTAGACAGGGGTGGCAATCAGCCCCAGCATTTT. This sequence encodes CASSLDRGGNQPQHF.

The gene calls are TRBV5-4 and TRBJ1-6; 7 bases are shared with TRBD1. Per germline, CDR1 SGHNT and CDR2 YYREEE (reference sequence). CDR3 length: 13 amino acids. V dropped 2 bases and J dropped 10; count of bases not matched to a gene: 3. CDR3 protein: CASSLQGSSPLHF. In DNA form, the CDR3 reads TGTGCCAGCAGCTTACAGGGGAGCTCACCCCTCCACTTT.